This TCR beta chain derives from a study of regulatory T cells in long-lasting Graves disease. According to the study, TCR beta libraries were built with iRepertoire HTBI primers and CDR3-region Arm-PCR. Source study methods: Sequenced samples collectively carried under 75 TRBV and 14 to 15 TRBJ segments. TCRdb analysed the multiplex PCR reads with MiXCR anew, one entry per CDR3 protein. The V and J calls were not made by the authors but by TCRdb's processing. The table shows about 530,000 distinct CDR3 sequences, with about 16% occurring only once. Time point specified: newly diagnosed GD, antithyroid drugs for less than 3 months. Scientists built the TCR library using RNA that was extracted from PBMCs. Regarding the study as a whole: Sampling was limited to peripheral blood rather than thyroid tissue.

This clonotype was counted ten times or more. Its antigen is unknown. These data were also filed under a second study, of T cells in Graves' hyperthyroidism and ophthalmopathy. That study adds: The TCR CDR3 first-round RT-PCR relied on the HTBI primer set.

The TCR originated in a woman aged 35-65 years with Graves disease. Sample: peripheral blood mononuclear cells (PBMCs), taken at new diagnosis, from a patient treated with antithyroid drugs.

Here the CDR3 reads CSARERGGFNNEQFF. CDR3 nucleotides: TGCAGTGCTAGAGAGCGGGGGGGCTTCAACAATGAGCAGTTCTTC. The chain recombines TRBV20-1 with TRBJ2-1, with TRBD2 identical over 9 bases. Germline values: CDR1 DFQATT, CDR2 SNEGSKA (reference sequence). This CDR3 contains 15 residues. V shed 0 bases and J 5 bases; nucleotides not matched to a gene: 5.